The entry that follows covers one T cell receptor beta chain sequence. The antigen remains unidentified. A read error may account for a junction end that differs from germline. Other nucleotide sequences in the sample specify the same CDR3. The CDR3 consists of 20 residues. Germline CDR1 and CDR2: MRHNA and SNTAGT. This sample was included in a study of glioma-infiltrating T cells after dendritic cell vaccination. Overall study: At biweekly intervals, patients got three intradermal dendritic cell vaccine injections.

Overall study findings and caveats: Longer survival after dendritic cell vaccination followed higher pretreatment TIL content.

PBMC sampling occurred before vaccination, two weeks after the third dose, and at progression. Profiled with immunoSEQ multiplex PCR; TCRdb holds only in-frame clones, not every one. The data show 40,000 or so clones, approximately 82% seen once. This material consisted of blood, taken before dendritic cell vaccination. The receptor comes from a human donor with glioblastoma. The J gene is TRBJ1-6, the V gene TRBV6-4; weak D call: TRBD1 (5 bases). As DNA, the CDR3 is TGTGCCAGCAGTGATTGGGGCATTCGGCCTCCCCGTCCGTCCAATTCCCCCCTCCACTTT. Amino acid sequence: CASSDWGIRPPRPSNSPLHF.